The sequence of this T cell receptor beta chain was determined in a study of T cells in Graves' hyperthyroidism and ophthalmopathy. Study findings and constraints: Clonotypes that were expanded in thyroid above 0.001 mostly appeared in blood too. Ophthalmopathy was told apart from stable hyperthyroidism by a 13 V-J model.

Across 18 months, stable Graves' hyperthyroidism was marked by no progression to ophthalmopathy. Patients having uncontrolled infection, another autoimmune disease, pregnancy or lactation were not included. Amplification of TCR beta CDR3 regions was performed using RNA transcripts as template. First-round RT-PCR with HTBI primers amplified the TCR CDR3 region. TCRdb re-derived calls from the multiplex PCR reads in MiXCR, one entry per CDR3 protein. The profile shows a few hundred thousand distinct CDR3 sequences, 35% to 55% of them singletons. This CDR3 has 15 amino acids. From germline, CDR1 is MNHEY and CDR2 SMNVEV (reference sequence). Trimming cost V 7 bases and J 4 bases, with 20 bases left between them. This clonotype occurred many times. Its cognate antigen is unknown.

V gene TRBV27 combines with J gene TRBJ2-7, with D possibly being TRBD2 (7 bases). This sequence originates from a woman between 18 and 29 years old with Graves' hyperthyroidism. Sequencing was done on a sample of peripheral blood or thyroid tissue (not recorded which). CDR3 sequence (DNA): TGTGCCAGCATCGGCCCCGGGGGGCGCAAATACGAGCAGTACTTC. It is translated as CASIGPGGRKYEQYF.